This T cell receptor beta chain is from a study of blood T cells in healthy people across ages. The CDR3 totals 14 residues. V lost 6 bases and J lost 8, with 20 bases in between. The germline gives CDR1 DFQATT, CDR2 SNEGSKA (reference sequence). For the second PCR, which ran for roughly 6 to 12 cycles, a sample-barcoded 5' primer and a J-beta primer mix were used. TCRdb reprocessed the 5' RACE reads with MiXCR, giving one entry per CDR3 protein. The sample lists approximately 810,000 distinct CDR3 sequences, approximately 35% seen once, with about an eighth in the top ten. PBMCs, at least 7 million per sample, were isolated. With respect to this clonotype: A much larger clone sits a single nucleotide away, making a read error possible.

The TCR originated in a man between 18 and 29 years old in good health. V and J are TRBV20-1 and TRBJ2-1; D is perhaps TRBD2 (6 bases). Sequenced material: blood. The CDR3 loop is CSAPRTPGLDEQFF. CDR3 nucleotide sequence: TGCAGTGCCCCCCGGACTCCGGGACTCGATGAGCAGTTCTTC.